The clone carrying this T cell receptor (beta chain) was seen more than once but under ten times. TCRdb called the RT-PCR reads again in MiXCR, with one record for every CDR3 protein. The sample has some 90,000 distinct CDR3 sequences; about 48% are singletons. The source of the sample is a study of patients and donors after allogeneic stem cell transplantation. This CDR3 is 14 amino acids long. J gave up 7 bases and V 1 base, and 6 bases lay outside the gene matches. CDR1 is LNHNV and CDR2 is YYDKDF in the germline V gene (reference sequence). The sequenced sample was blood, either unsorted or a sorted T cell fraction (not recorded which). The sequence came from a human donor who was either an allogeneic HSCT recipient or a stem cell or donor lymphocyte infusion donor (not recorded which). It is not recorded whose cells these are; they may come from a transplant donor. The chain joins TRBV15 to TRBJ1-2; 7 bases line up with TRBD1. CDR3 sequence: CATSRGQGSSGYTF. The DNA of the CDR3 is TGTGCCACCAGCAGAGGACAGGGAAGCAGTGGCTACACCTTC.